This record looks at one T cell receptor (beta chain) sequence and its context. Its antigen is not identified. A clone one base away is much larger, so this may be a read error. The data derive from a study of glioma-infiltrating T cells. Notes on the study in general: Tissue-blood divergence was below expectation in non-neoplastic patients, above in gliomas. CDR3 overlap between tissue and blood was very small.

Using RNA template, CDR3s of TCR alpha and beta were amplified with iRepertoire arm-PCR. For one-step reverse transcription and amplification, about 85-400 ng of tissue mRNA or PBMC total RNA was used. TCRdb recomputed calls from the multiplex PCR reads with MiXCR, one row per CDR3 protein. This table has 100,000 to 150,000 distinct CDR3 sequences, approximately 25% appearing once. Germline V lookup: CDR1 DFQATT, CDR2 SNEGSKA (reference sequence). The CDR3 has 21 residues. The chain couples TRBV20-1 to TRBJ2-3, with D possibly TRBD2 on 6 matching bases. The clonotype comes from a human donor with low-grade glioma or glioblastoma, undergoing nonglioma brain surgery, or in good health (not recorded which). Sequences were obtained from glioma tissue, nonneoplastic brain tissue, or PBMCs (not recorded which). Here the CDR3 DNA reads TGCAGTGCCCTTAAAAAAAGGGGCGTGAGGTGGGAGGACCCTAGCACATATACGCAGTATTTT. As protein: CSALKKRGVRWEDPSTYTQYF.